The clone carrying this T cell receptor beta chain was seen only once. The data derive from a study of blood T cell repertoires in COVID-19. The table came from immunoSEQ multiplex PCR; TCRdb's copy has only in-frame clones and leaves some out. The sample yields about 220,000 clones, 85% to 90% seen once. CDR3 length: 15 residues. J lost 3 bases, V lost 6 bases, and 4 bases had no gene match. Germline assignment: CDR1 MRHNA and CDR2 SNTAGT. The chain links TRBV6-4 to TRBJ2-1; TRBD2 aligns across 11 bases. The sequencing input was PBMCs or T cells enriched from blood (not recorded which). The sequence was obtained from a man aged 30 to 45 who had been exposed to COVID-19. CDR3 protein: CASSPTSGDYNEQFF. The CDR3 DNA reads TGTGCCAGCAGCCCGACTAGCGGGGACTACAATGAGCAGTTCTTC.